The 12 T cell receptor beta chains reported below all come from one sample, sequenced in a study of vaccination and CD4 T cells after COVID-19. Sequencing of cultured CD4+ T cell DNA used the Oncomine TCR Beta short-read assay. In TCRdb, the PCR reads were re-called with MiXCR into one record per CDR3 protein. The table shows roughly 12,000 distinct CDR3 sequences, with less than 55% occurring only once. For these TCRs, the target antigens are not known. The treatment was: approximately nine-day PBMC culture with coronavirus spike peptide pools or control peptides (ViraFEST assay). The sample consisted of cultured CD4+ T cells from blood. Source of these receptors: a human donor with COVID-19.

The gene calls are TRBV7-9 and TRBJ1-1; D is uncertain. CDR1 is SEHNR, CDR2 FQNEAQ, per germline (reference sequence). Trimming stripped 4 bases from V and 2 bases from J, with 11 bases between. The CDR3 spans 14 residues. The CDR3 sequence: CASSYLGFNTEAFF. The CDR3 nucleotides read TGTGCCAGCAGCTACCTCGGATTTAACACTGAAGCTTTCTTT. Using reference TRBV7-9 and TRBJ1-1 for the parts outside the CDR3, the full variable domain is DTGVSQNPRHKITKRGQNVTFRCDPISEHNRLYWYRQTLGQGPEFLTYFQNEAQLEKSRLLSDRFSAERPKGSFSTLEIQRTEQGDSAMYLCASSYLGFNTEAFFGQGTRLTVV.

This clonotype was counted only a few times. The V gene is TRBV6-5, the J gene TRBJ1-6; D is ambiguous. V was pared by 0 bases and J by 0 bases, with 12 bases between. The length of the CDR3 is 18 residues. Germline-derived CDR1 and CDR2 are MNHEY and SVGAGI. For the CDR3, the DNA is TGTGCCAGCAGTTACTCGATCGTCAAAAGCTCCTATAATTCACCCCTCCACTTT. This codes for CASSYSIVKSSYNSPLHF.

The table lists this clonotype with a count of one. One junction end does not reproduce the germline sequence, and a read error may be involved. This sequence joins TRBV5-1 and TRBJ2-3; D possibly corresponds to TRBD1 (6 bases). In germline, CDR1 is SGHRS, CDR2 YFSETQ. CDR3 length equals 16 residues. The CDR3 region has the DNA TGCGCCAGCAGCTTCCTAGGGGGAGCCAGCACAGATGCGCAGTATTTT. Translation: CASSFLGGASTDAQYF.

The rearrangement links TRBV6-1 to TRBJ1-1; TRBD1 is a possible D gene (6 bases). Trimming left V 7 bases short and J 4 bases short, with 16 bases between. Germline values: CDR1 MNHNS, CDR2 SASEGT. The CDR3 loop spans 14 amino acids. Written as DNA, the CDR3 is TGTGCCAGCACCTCCGGGACATCTCCCACTGAAGCTTTCTTT. Its protein is CASTSGTSPTEAFF.

The chain recombines TRBV2 with TRBJ2-2, with TRBD1 matching 9 bases. This CDR3 has 15 amino acids. J was trimmed by 5 bases and V by 6 bases; bases with no gene match: 7. Germline lookup yields CDR1 SNHLY and CDR2 FYNNEI. CDR3: CASSARTGETGELFF. The CDR3 nucleotides read TGTGCCAGCAGCGCCCGGACAGGGGAAACCGGGGAGCTGTTTTTT.

Regarding this clonotype: The junction does not match germline at one end; this may be a read error. The chain recombines TRBV10-1 with TRBJ2-3; 8 bases line up with TRBD2. The CDR3 runs 16 residues. Germline V gives CDR1 WNHNN, CDR2 SYGVQD (reference sequence). The CDR3 coding sequence is TGCGCCAGCAATGAGTCTCGGGGGGGGGCCACAGATACGCAGTATTTT. The encoded protein is CASNESRGGATDTQYF.

In this sample, this clonotype turned up a few times. The chain links TRBV7-6 to TRBJ2-5; TRBD2 agrees at 9 bases. CDR3 length equals 16 residues. The germline V gene encodes CDR1 SGHVS and CDR2 FNYEAQ. V lost 4 bases and J lost 4; bases outside the gene matches: 10. The CDR3 loop is CASSSQSGGFTETQYF. For the CDR3, the DNA is TGTGCCAGCAGCTCCCAGAGCGGGGGGTTTACAGAGACCCAGTACTTC. The whole variable domain, remainder taken from reference TRBV7-6 and TRBJ2-5, is GAGVSQSPRYKVTKRGQDVALRCDPISGHVSLYWYRQALGQGPEFLTYFNYEAQQDKSGLPNDRFSAERPEGSISTLTIQRTEQRDSAMYRCASSSQSGGFTETQYFGPGTRLLVL.

The CDR3 nucleotides read TGTGCCAGCAAGACGGAATTACAGGGGGCGGGTGGGCCCCAGCATTTT. Amino acids: CASKTELQGAGGPQHF. The chain employs TRBV6-1 and TRBJ1-5; TRBD1 matches 9 bases. The CDR3 covers 16 residues. V gave up 7 bases and J gave up 9 bases; unmatched junction bases: 16. Looked up from germline, CDR1 is MNHNS and CDR2 is SASEGT.

V and J are TRBV10-2 and TRBJ2-7, with D hard to call. The germline gives CDR1 WSHSY, CDR2 SAAADI. The CDR3 totals 11 residues. Trimming took 4 bases from V and 3 from J, leaving 4 bases between them. The CDR3, as DNA: TGCGCCAGCAGTGGTGTCTACGAGCAGTACTTC. It codes for CASSGVYEQYF.

V gene TRBV30 combines with J gene TRBJ1-3; D may be TRBD1 (6 bases). Looked up from germline, CDR1 is GTSNPN and CDR2 is SVGIG (reference sequence). V was shortened by 5 bases and J by 2 bases, with 13 bases between the two germline ends. The CDR3 runs 14 residues. The CDR3 spells CAWGIRGTGNTIYF. The CDR3 DNA reads TGTGCCTGGGGAATCAGGGGAACTGGAAACACCATATATTTT.

The J gene is TRBJ1-6, the V gene TRBV28, with D tentatively TRBD1 (6 bases). This CDR3 has 17 amino acids. Trimming removed 6 bases from V and 4 bases from J, with 19 bases in between. Germline CDR1 MDHEN, CDR2 SYDVKM. The CDR3 sequence: CASRRFTGSLYNSPLHF. CDR3 DNA: TGTGCCAGCAGACGCTTTACAGGGTCCCTTTATAATTCACCCCTCCACTTT. The full variable domain, rest sourced from reference TRBV28 and TRBJ1-6, is DVKVTQSSRYLVKRTGEKVFLECVQDMDHENMFWYRQDPGLGLRLIYFSYDVKMKEKGDIPEGYSVSREKKERFSLILESASTNQTSMYLCASRRFTGSLYNSPLHFGNGTRLTVT.

The chain combines TRBV19 with TRBJ2-3, with 12 bases identical to TRBD2. The CDR3 is made up of 16 amino acids. CDR1 LNHDA and CDR2 SQIVND come from the germline V gene (reference sequence). The V segment lost 4 bases and the J segment 6 bases; nucleotides outside the gene matches: 8. CDR3 loop: CASSTPSGGAVDTQYF. CDR3 DNA: TGTGCCAGTAGTACCCCTAGCGGGGGGGCCGTTGATACGCAGTATTTT.